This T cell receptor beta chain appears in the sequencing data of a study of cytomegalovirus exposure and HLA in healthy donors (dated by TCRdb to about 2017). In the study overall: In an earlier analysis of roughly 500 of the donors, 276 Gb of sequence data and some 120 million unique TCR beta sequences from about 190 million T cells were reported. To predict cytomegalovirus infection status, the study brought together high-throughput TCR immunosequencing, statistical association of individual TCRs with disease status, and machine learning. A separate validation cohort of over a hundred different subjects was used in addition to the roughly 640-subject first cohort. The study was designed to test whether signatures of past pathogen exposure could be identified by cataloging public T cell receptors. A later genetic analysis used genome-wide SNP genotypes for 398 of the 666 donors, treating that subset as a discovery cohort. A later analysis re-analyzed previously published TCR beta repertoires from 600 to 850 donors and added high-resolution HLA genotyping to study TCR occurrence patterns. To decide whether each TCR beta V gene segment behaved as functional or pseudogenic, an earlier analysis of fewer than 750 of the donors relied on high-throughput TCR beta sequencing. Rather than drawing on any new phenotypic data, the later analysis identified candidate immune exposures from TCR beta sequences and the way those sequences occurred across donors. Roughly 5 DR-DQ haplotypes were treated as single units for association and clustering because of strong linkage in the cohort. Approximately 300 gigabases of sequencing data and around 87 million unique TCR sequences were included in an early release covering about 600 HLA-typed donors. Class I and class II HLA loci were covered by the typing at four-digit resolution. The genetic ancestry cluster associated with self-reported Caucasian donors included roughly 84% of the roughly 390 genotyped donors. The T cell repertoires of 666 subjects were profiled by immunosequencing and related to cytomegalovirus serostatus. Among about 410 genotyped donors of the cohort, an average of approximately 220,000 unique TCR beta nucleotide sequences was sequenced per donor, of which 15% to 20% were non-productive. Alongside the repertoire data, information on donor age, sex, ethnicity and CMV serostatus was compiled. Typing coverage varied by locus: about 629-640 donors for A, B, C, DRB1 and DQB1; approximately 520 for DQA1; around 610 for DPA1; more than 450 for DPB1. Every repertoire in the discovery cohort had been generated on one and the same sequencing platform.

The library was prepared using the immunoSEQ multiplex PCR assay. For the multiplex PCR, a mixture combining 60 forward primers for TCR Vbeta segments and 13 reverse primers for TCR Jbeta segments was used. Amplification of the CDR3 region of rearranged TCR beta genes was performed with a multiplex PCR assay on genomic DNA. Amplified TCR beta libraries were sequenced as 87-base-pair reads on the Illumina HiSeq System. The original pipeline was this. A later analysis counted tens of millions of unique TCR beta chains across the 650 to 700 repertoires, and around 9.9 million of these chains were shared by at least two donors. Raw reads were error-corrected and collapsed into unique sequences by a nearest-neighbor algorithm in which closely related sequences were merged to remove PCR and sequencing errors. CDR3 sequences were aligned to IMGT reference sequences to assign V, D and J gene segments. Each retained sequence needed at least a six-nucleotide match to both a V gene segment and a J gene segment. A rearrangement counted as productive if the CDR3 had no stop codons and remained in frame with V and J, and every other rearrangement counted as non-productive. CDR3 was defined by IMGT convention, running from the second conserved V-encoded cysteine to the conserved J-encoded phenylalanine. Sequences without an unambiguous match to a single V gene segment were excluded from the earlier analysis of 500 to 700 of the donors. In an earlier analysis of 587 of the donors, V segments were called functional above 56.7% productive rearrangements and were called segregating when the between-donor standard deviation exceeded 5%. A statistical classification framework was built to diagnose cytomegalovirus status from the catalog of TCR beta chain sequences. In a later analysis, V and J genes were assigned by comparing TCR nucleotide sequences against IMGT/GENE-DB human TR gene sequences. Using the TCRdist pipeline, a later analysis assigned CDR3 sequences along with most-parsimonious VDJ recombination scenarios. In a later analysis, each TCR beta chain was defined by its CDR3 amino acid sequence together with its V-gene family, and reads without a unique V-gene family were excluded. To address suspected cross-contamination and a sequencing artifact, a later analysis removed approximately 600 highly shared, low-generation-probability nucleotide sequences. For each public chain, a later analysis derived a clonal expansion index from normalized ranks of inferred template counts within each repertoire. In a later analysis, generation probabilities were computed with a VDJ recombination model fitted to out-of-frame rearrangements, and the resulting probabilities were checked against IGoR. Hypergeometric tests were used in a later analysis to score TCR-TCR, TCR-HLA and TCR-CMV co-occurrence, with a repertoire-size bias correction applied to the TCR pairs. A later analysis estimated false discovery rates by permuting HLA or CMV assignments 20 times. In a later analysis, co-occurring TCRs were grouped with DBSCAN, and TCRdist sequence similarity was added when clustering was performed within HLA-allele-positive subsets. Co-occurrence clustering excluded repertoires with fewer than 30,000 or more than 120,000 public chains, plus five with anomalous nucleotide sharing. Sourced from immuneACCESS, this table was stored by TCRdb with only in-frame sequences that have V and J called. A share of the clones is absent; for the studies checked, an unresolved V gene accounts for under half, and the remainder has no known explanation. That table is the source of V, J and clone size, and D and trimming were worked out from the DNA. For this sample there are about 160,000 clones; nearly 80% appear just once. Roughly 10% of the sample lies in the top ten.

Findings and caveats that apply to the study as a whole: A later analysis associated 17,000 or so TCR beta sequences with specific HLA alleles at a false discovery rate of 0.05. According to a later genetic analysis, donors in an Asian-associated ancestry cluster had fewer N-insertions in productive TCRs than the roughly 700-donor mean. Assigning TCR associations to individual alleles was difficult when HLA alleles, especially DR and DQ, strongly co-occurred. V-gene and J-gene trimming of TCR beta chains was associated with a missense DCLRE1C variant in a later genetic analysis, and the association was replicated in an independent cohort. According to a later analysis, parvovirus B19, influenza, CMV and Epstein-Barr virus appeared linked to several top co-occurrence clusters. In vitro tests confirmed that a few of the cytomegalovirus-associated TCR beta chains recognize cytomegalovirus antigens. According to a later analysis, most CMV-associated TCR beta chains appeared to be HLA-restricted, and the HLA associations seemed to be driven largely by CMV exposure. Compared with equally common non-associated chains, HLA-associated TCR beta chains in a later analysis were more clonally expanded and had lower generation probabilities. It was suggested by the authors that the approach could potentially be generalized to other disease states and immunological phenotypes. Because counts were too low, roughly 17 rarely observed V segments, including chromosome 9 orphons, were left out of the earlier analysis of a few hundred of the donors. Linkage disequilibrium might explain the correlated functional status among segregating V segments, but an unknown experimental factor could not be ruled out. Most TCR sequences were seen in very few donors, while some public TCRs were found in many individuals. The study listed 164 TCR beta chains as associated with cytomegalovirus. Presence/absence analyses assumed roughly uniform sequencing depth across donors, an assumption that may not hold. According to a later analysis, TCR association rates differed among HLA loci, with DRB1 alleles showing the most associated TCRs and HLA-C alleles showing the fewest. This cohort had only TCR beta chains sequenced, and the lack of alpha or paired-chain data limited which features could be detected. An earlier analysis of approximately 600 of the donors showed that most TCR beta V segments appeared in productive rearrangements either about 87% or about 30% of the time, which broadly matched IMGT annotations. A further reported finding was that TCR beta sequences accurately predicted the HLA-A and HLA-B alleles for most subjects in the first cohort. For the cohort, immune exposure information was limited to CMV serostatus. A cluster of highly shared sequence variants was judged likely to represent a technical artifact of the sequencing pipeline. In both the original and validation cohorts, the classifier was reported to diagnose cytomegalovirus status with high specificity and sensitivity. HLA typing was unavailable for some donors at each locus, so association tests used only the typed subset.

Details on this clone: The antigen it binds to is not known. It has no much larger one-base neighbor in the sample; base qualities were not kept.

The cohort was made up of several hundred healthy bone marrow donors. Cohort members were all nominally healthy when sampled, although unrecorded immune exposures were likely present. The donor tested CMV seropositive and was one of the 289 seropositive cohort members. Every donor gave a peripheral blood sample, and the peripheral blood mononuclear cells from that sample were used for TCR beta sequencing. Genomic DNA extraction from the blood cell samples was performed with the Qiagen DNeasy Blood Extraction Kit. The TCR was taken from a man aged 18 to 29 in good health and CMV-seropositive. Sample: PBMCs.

CDR3 loop: CASSQKGRDINTEAFF. The DNA sequence is given as TGTGCCAGTAGCCAGAAGGGCCGGGACATCAACACTGAAGCTTTCTTT. The chain links TRBV19 with TRBJ1-1; the best D guess is TRBD1, with 6 bases matching. Including cysteine and phenylalanine, the CDR3 has 16 amino acids. The sequence is cut down to CDR3 DNA, 48 bases in frame from base 1. A distance of 19 bases separates the germline ends of V and J, which lose 6 bases and 2 bases respectively. The germline V gene (reference sequence) specifies LNHDA as CDR1 and SQIVND as CDR2.